This TCR beta chain is from a study of blood T cell repertoires in COVID-19. Sequenced by immunoSEQ multiplex PCR; TCRdb stores in-frame clones only, minus some. Here the sample spans more than 150,000 clones, approximately 83% being singletons. From germline, CDR1 is LNHDA and CDR2 SQIVND (reference sequence). The CDR3 is 15 amino acids. V dropped 4 bases and J dropped 6 bases, with 15 bases sitting between them. This chain links TRBV19 with TRBJ1-4; no definite D call. The sample comprised PBMCs or T cells enriched from blood (not recorded which). This TCR was recovered from a woman aged 60-75 years who had recovered from COVID-19. The CDR3 reads CASSRAGPEDEKLFF. CDR3 coding DNA: TGTGCCAGTAGTAGAGCCGGTCCGGAGGATGAAAAACTGTTTTTT.